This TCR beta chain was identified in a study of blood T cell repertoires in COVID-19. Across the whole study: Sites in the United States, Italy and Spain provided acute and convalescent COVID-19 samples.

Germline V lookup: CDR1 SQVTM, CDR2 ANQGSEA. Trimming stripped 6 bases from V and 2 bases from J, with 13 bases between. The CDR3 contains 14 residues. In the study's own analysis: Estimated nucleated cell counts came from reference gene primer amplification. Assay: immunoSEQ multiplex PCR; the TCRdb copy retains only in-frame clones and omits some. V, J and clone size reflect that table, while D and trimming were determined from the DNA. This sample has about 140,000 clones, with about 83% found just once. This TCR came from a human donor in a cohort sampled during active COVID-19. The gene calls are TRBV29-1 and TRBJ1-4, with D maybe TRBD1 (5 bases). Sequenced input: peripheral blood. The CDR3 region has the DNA TGCAGCGTCTTACAGGTGGGGACTAATGAAAAACTGTTTTTT. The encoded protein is CSVLQVGTNEKLFF. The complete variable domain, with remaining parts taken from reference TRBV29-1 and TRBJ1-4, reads SAVISQKPSRDICQRGTSLTIQCQVDSQVTMMFWYRQQPGQSLTLIATANQGSEATYESGFVIDKFPISRPNLTFSTLTVSNMSPEDSSIYLCSVLQVGTNEKLFFGSGTQLSVL.